The source of this T cell receptor (beta chain) is a study of blood T cell dynamics during melanoma immunotherapy. Worth noting for this clone: The antigen is undetermined.

Specified time point: pre-treatment baseline. Response was assessed by RECIST 1.1 at 12 weeks, except a couple of rapid progressors. Libraries were prepared by immunoSEQ multiplex PCR; TCRdb keeps only in-frame clonotypes and omits some of them. The table includes around 3,300 clones, around 93% detected once. Study findings and constraints: Clones driving repertoire changes may be melanoma-specific or general immune activation.

The CDR3 covers 15 residues. V was clipped by 2 bases and J by 3 bases; unmatched bases: 5. Germline V gene lookup returns CDR1 MNHEY and CDR2 SMNVEV (reference sequence). This receptor was identified in a human donor with melanoma. Sequencing was performed on effector memory CD8+ T cells from blood, taken from a patient treated with checkpoint blockade. The chain is built from TRBV27 and TRBJ2-3; TRBD2 agrees at 7 bases. CDR3 sequence reads: CASSLAGGRTDTQYF. In DNA form, the CDR3 reads TGTGCCAGCAGTTTAGCGGGCGGGAGAACAGATACGCAGTATTTT.